These 10 T cell receptor beta chains came from one sample sequenced in a study of early T cells in non-severe SARS-CoV-2 infection. Each CDR3 protein gets one entry after TCRdb re-called the 5' RACE reads with MiXCR. The sample yields over 55,000 distinct CDR3 sequences, about 12% seen once. Sample: whole blood. All receptors come from an adult who was a healthcare worker with PCR-confirmed SARS-CoV-2 infection or an uninfected control (not recorded which).

The chain links TRBV20-1 to TRBJ1-5; D is possibly TRBD1 (5 bases). The CDR3 sequence is 14 residues long. Looked up from germline, CDR1 is DFQATT and CDR2 is SNEGSKA (reference sequence). Trimming left V 0 bases short and J 5 bases short, with 11 bases between. The CDR3 reads CSAREGGAHQPQHF. The CDR3 region has the DNA TGCAGTGCTAGAGAAGGAGGGGCACATCAGCCCCAGCATTTT.

In this sample, this clonotype turned up a few times. V and J are TRBV7-2 and TRBJ2-3, with TRBD1 identical over 7 bases. The CDR3 is made up of 14 amino acids. Germline V CDR1 and CDR2: SGHTA, FQGNSA. V dropped 10 bases and J dropped 4; count of bases not matched to a gene: 11. For the CDR3, the DNA is TGTGCCATACAGGCAGGGGGTATTTCAGATACGCAGTATTTT. Translation gives CAIQAGGISDTQYF. Looking up the rest from reference TRBV7-2 and TRBJ2-3 gives the full variable domain: GAGVSQSPSNKVTEKGKDVELRCDPISGHTALYWYRQSLGQGLEFLIYFQGNSAPDKSGLPSDRFSAERTGGSVSTLTIQRTQQEDSAVYLCAIQAGGISDTQYFGPGTRLTVL.

This clonotype is medium-sized (0.01 to 0.1%) by share. The rearrangement uses TRBV29-1 and TRBJ2-1, with unresolved D. Per germline, CDR1 SQVTM and CDR2 ANQGSEA. The CDR3 is 11 residues long. Trimming cost V 2 bases and J 8 bases, with 7 bases left between them. CDR3 protein: CSVEHRDEQFF. The CDR3 DNA sequence: TGCAGCGTTGAACATAGGGATGAGCAGTTCTTC.

With regard to this clonotype: A much larger clone lies a single base off, so this may be a read error. V gene TRBV25-1 combines with J gene TRBJ2-7; D unresolved. Trimming removed 3 bases from V and 5 bases from J, with 11 bases in between. Germline values: CDR1 MGHDK, CDR2 SYGVNS. This CDR3 has 13 amino acids. CDR3 sequence: CASSDSGRNEQYF. CDR3 in DNA: TGTGCCAGCAGTGACTCCGGACGAAACGAGCAGTACTTC.

In this sample, this clonotype turned up many times. The V gene is TRBV14, the J gene TRBJ1-1, with D hard to call. V shed 1 base and J shed 5 bases, with 8 bases lying between them. The CDR3 totals 13 residues. CDR1 and CDR2 from the germline V gene are SGHDN and FVKESK. In DNA form, the CDR3 reads TGTGCCAGCAGCCAAGTGGTTTGGACTGAAGCTTTCTTT. Its protein is CASSQVVWTEAFF.

This clonotype was counted at least ten times. This rearrangement joins TRBV19 to TRBJ2-3; the D gene could be TRBD1 or TRBD2 (5 bases each). The V end lost 3 bases, the J end lost 5 bases, and 12 bases lay between the germline ends. There are 14 residues in the CDR3. Germline V lookup: CDR1 LNHDA, CDR2 SQIVND (reference sequence). The CDR3 sequence is CASSIAWDRDTQYF. The CDR3 DNA follows: TGTGCCAGTAGTATCGCTTGGGACCGAGATACGCAGTATTTT.

This clonotype was recorded many times. The rearrangement joins TRBV25-1 to TRBJ1-5; no definite D call. The CDR3 spans 12 residues. CDR1 is MGHDK and CDR2 is SYGVNS in the germline V gene. Trimming took off 4 bases at V and 7 bases at J, with 8 bases between the two ends. The CDR3 loop is CASSVLGQPQHF. The CDR3 nucleotides read TGTGCCAGCAGTGTTTTGGGACAGCCCCAGCATTTT.

A single count supports this clonotype. The chain is built from TRBV5-6 and TRBJ1-2; 7 nucleotides align to TRBD1. The germline V gene has CDR1 SGHDT and CDR2 YYEEEE. There are 18 residues in the CDR3. The trim removed 5 bases at V and 0 bases at J, leaving 16 bases unmatched. CDR3 bases: TGTGCCAGCAGTCATCAATATCGGGACAGAGATTCTAACTATGGCTACACCTTC. Its translation: CASSHQYRDRDSNYGYTF.

V is TRBV15 and J is TRBJ2-7; weak D call: TRBD2 (6 bases). The CDR3 totals 14 residues. V lost 0 bases to trimming and J lost 7 bases, with 13 bases between them. Germline V gene lookup returns CDR1 LNHNV and CDR2 YYDKDF (reference sequence). The CDR3 DNA reads TGTGCCACCAGCAGAGATGGAGGGTCGAGGGAGCAGTACTTC. Its translation: CATSRDGGSREQYF. Full variable domain (missing parts from reference TRBV15 and TRBJ2-7): DAMVIQNPRYQVTQFGKPVTLSCSQTLNHNVMYWYQQKSSQAPKLLFHYYDKDFNNEADTPDNFQSRRPNTSFCFLDIRSPGLGDTAMYLCATSRDGGSREQYFGPGTRLTVT.

This clonotype has ten or more counts. The chain uses TRBV6-2 or TRBV6-3 and TRBJ1-5; possible D gene TRBD1, 5 bases. The CDR3 has 15 amino acids. CDR1 and CDR2 (germline): MNHEY, SVGEGT. Trimming pared 8 bases from V and 1 base from J, leaving 15 bases between. CDR3 sequence (DNA): TGTGCCAGCCGGACGTGGGGGAAGAGCAATCAGCCCCAGCATTTT. Translated: CASRTWGKSNQPQHF.